The clone carrying this TCR beta chain was observed a single time. These data originate in a study of OX40 agonist ivuxolimab in advanced cancers. TCRdb keeps only in-frame clones here, not all; method: immunoSEQ multiplex PCR. The sample records under 45,000 clones, 70% to 80% being singletons. Germline assignment: CDR1 SGHNT and CDR2 YYREEE (reference sequence). The CDR3 has 15 amino acids. V lost 2 bases to trimming and J lost 4 bases, with 13 bases between them. The rearrangement uses TRBV5-4 and TRBJ1-5, with TRBD1 as a possible D gene (6 bases). This clonotype was obtained from an adult with an advanced solid tumor such as melanoma, head and neck, liver or kidney cancer. This material consisted of CD4+ or CD8+ T cells sorted from blood, taken in a trial of the OX40 agonist ivuxolimab. The CDR3: CASSLMGGANQPQHF. DNA for the CDR3: TGTGCCAGCAGCTTAATGGGGGGGGCGAATCAGCCCCAGCATTTT.